Listed here are 30 T cell receptor beta chains from one sample, sequenced in a study of OX40 agonist ivuxolimab in advanced cancers. Data came from immunoSEQ multiplex PCR; TCRdb stores just in-frame clones and leaves some out. The table has 44,000 or so clones, over 75% seen once. Sequences were derived from CD4+ or CD8+ T cells sorted from blood, sampled in a trial of the OX40 agonist ivuxolimab. These receptor sequences come from an adult with an advanced solid tumor such as melanoma, head and neck, liver or kidney cancer.

This clone was seen only once. The chain links TRBV7-9 to TRBJ2-3; D call uncertain. The V end lost 5 bases, the J end lost 2 bases, and 5 bases lay between the germline ends. Germline V CDR1 and CDR2: SEHNR, FQNEAQ (reference sequence). This CDR3 has 12 amino acids. The CDR3 region is CASSKTTDTQYF. CDR3 coding DNA: TGTGCCAGCAGCAAAACCACAGATACGCAGTATTTT.

Only one count was recorded for this clone. The chain uses TRBV29-1 and TRBJ2-1; the D is unclear. The V end was cut by 7 bases, the J end by 0 bases, with 10 bases between. CDR1 SQVTM and CDR2 ANQGSEA come from the germline V gene. The CDR3 length is 13 residues. CDR3 bases: TGCAGCGCGGTTGTTAGCTCCTACAATGAGCAGTTCTTC. Translated: CSAVVSSYNEQFF.

This rearrangement joins TRBV19 to TRBJ1-3, with D unclear. V lost 3 bases and J lost 0, with 9 bases in between. Germline assignment: CDR1 LNHDA and CDR2 SQIVND (reference sequence). The CDR3 contains 15 residues. The CDR3 loop is CASSIGINSGNTIYF. The CDR3 DNA reads as TGTGCCAGTAGTATTGGCATCAACTCTGGAAACACCATATATTTT.

The V and J genes are TRBV4-2 and TRBJ1-3; 9 positions match TRBD1. The CDR3 runs to 21 residues. V lost 0 bases to trimming and J lost 0 bases; unmatched junction nucleotides: 15. Germline-derived CDR1 and CDR2 are LGHNA and YNFKEQ. The DNA of the CDR3 is TGTGCCAGCAGCCAAGAGTCTACCCCGGGACAGGGTCCAACCTCTGGAAACACCATATATTTT. This sequence encodes CASSQESTPGQGPTSGNTIYF.

This clone was counted a few times. The chain is built from TRBV11-3 and TRBJ2-1; 10 bases match TRBD2. The CDR3 loop spans 14 amino acids. The germline V gene encodes CDR1 SGHNT and CDR2 YENEEA. With V trimmed by 1 base and J by 14 bases, 8 bases remained unmatched. CDR3 region: CASSLVALAGDKFF. The CDR3 DNA reads as TGTGCCAGCAGCTTAGTCGCGCTAGCGGGGGATAAGTTCTTC.

This chain connects TRBV19 to TRBJ2-7; 9 nucleotides line up with TRBD1. V shed 8 bases, J shed 3 bases, and the junction held 14 bases outside the gene matches. CDR1 is LNHDA and CDR2 is SQIVND in the germline V gene (reference sequence). This CDR3 is built from 16 residues. The CDR3, as DNA: TGTGCCAGTGGGGCAACCGGGACAGGGCTCATCTACGAGCAGTACTTC. Residues: CASGATGTGLIYEQYF.

V usage is TRBV2 and J usage is TRBJ2-7; D uncertain. Germline lookup yields CDR1 SNHLY and CDR2 FYNNEI. Trimming cost V 1 base and J 4 bases, with 17 bases left between them. There are 16 residues in the CDR3. The CDR3 bases are TGTGCCAGCAGTGAAGACACTGGGCAGCCAGGATACGAGCAGTACTTC. Translating gives CASSEDTGQPGYEQYF. The complete variable domain, with remaining parts taken from reference TRBV2 and TRBJ2-7, reads EPEVTQTPSHQVTQMGQEVILRCVPISNHLYFYWYRQILGQKVEFLVSFYNNEISEKSEIFDDQFSVERPDGSNFTLKIRSTKLEDSAMYFCASSEDTGQPGYEQYFGPGTRLTVT.

DNA for the CDR3: TGTGCCAGCAGGCAAGCGGGTTTGGTCGGGGAGCTGTTTTTT. It specifies CASRQAGLVGELFF. The chain recombines TRBV6-5 with TRBJ2-2, with D maybe TRBD2 (6 bases). Germline values: CDR1 MNHEY, CDR2 SVGAGI. The V and J ends lost 6 bases and 7 bases respectively, with 15 bases between them. The CDR3 covers 14 residues.

The rearrangement uses TRBV2 and TRBJ1-6; D not resolved. CDR1 is SNHLY, CDR2 FYNNEI, per germline. V lost 5 bases to trimming and J lost 1 base, with 12 bases between them. The CDR3 length is 16 residues. The CDR3 spells CASSSRVRSYNSPLHF. The CDR3 nucleotides are TGTGCCAGCAGTTCACGGGTTAGGTCCTATAATTCACCCCTCCACTTT.

The chain employs TRBV6-6 and TRBJ1-1, with D tentatively TRBD1 (5 bases). The length of the CDR3 is 14 residues. The germline V and J ends were trimmed by 6 bases and 6 bases, with 17 bases remaining between them. CDR1 is MNHNY and CDR2 is SVGAGI in the germline V gene (reference sequence). Here the CDR3 reads CASSQDRGPPEAFF. The CDR3 DNA reads TGTGCCAGCAGCCAAGATAGGGGTCCCCCTGAAGCTTTCTTT.

The sample holds a few counts of this clone. An end of the junction differs from the germline gene, which may be a read error. This chain links TRBV19 with TRBJ2-7; TRBD2 agrees at 11 bases. The CDR3 has 15 residues. Germline V gives CDR1 LNHDA, CDR2 SQIVND (reference sequence). The CDR3 sequence is CASTRSGRASDEQYF. The CDR3 bases are TGTGCCAGTACCCGTAGCGGGAGGGCCTCCGACGAGCAGTACTTC. Combining the CDR3 with reference TRBV19 and TRBJ2-7 gives the whole variable domain DGGITQSPKYLFRKEGQNVTLSCEQNLNHDAMYWYRQDPGQGLRLIYYSQIVNDFQKGDIAEGYSVSREKKESFPLTVTSAQKNPTAFYLCASTRSGRASDEQYFGPGTRLTVT.

The chain carries TRBV6-1 and TRBJ1-3, with TRBD1 matching over 11 bases. CDR1 and CDR2 from the germline V gene are MNHNS and SASEGT. The length of the CDR3 is 15 residues. V lost 6 bases and J lost 11; bases outside the gene matches: 12. The CDR3 loop is CASSRGQGGYRAIYF. In DNA form, the CDR3 reads TGTGCCAGCAGCCGGGGACAGGGGGGATATCGGGCCATATATTTT.

The chain combines TRBV2 with TRBJ2-3; TRBD2 aligns across 7 bases. Unmatched junction bases numbered 9, after V lost 6 bases and J lost 3 bases. The germline CDR1 and CDR2 sequences are SNHLY and FYNNEI. This CDR3 comprises 15 residues. CDR3: CASRSVGGMTDTQYF. The CDR3 DNA follows: TGTGCCAGCAGGTCCGTCGGGGGGATGACAGATACGCAGTATTTT.

The chain recombines TRBV29-1 with TRBJ2-1; a possible D gene is TRBD2 (5 bases). CDR3 length: 11 residues. V was shortened by 7 bases and J by 8 bases, with 12 bases between the two germline ends. In germline, CDR1 is SQVTM, CDR2 ANQGSEA. For the CDR3, the DNA is TGCAGCGCCAGTAGCGTAGATGAGCAGTTCTTC. Its translation is CSASSVDEQFF.

The chain employs TRBV19 and TRBJ1-2, with D perhaps TRBD1 (5 bases). The CDR3 is 14 residues long. Germline assignment: CDR1 LNHDA and CDR2 SQIVND (reference sequence). The ends were cut back, 7 bases at V and 2 bases at J, with 14 bases in the middle. For the CDR3, the DNA is TGTGCCAGTAACACGGGGGGATCCAACTATGGCTACACCTTC. Its translation: CASNTGGSNYGYTF.

This rearrangement joins TRBV19 to TRBJ2-4; D not certain. The CDR3 has 16 amino acids. Trimming left V 0 bases short and J 3 bases short, with 12 bases between. Germline loops: CDR1 LNHDA, CDR2 SQIVND (reference sequence). The CDR3 DNA is TGTGCCAGTAGTATAGATCTCAGGTCAGGCAAAAACATTCAGTACTTC. Encoded protein: CASSIDLRSGKNIQYF.

The chain combines TRBV7-9 with TRBJ2-1; TRBD1 matches at 7 bases. Germline V lookup: CDR1 SEHNR, CDR2 FQNEAQ (reference sequence). The CDR3 loop spans 16 amino acids. J gave up 4 bases and V 5 bases, and 11 bases lay outside the gene matches. CDR3 residues: CASSKAGTASYNEQFF. In DNA, the CDR3 is TGTGCCAGCAGCAAAGCCGGGACAGCAAGTTACAATGAGCAGTTCTTC.

The CDR3 coding sequence is TGTGCCAGCAGCTTAGTGGTAGGGGCTGGGACAGATACGCAGTATTTT. Protein sequence: CASSLVVGAGTDTQYF. This chain links TRBV7-2 with TRBJ2-3; weak D call: TRBD1 (5 bases). V was shortened by 1 base and J by 3 bases, with 14 bases between the two germline ends. Germline CDR1 and CDR2: SGHTA and FQGNSA. The CDR3 sequence is 16 residues long.

This chain joins TRBV2 and TRBJ2-7, with a possible D match to TRBD2 (6 bases). V shed 6 bases and J shed 5 bases, with 17 bases lying between them. The CDR3 is 14 amino acids. The germline V gene has CDR1 SNHLY and CDR2 FYNNEI. The CDR3 DNA follows: TGTGCCAGCAGGGCTACTAGCAGTTTCGACGAGCAGTACTTC. Residues: CASRATSSFDEQYF.

This chain joins TRBV28 and TRBJ2-2, with D possibly TRBD2 on 5 matching bases. CDR1 is MDHEN and CDR2 is SYDVKM in the germline V gene. The germline V and J ends were trimmed by 9 bases and 8 bases, with 7 bases remaining between them. The CDR3 totals 10 residues. The CDR3 bases are TGTGCCAGTGGGAGAGGGGAGCTGTTTTTT. The encoded protein is CASGRGELFF.

The chain is built from TRBV2 and TRBJ2-2, with 10 bases that match TRBD1. Trimming removed 7 bases from V and 7 bases from J; junction bases left unmatched: 6. This CDR3 spans 14 amino acids. Germline CDR1 reads SNHLY; CDR2 reads FYNNEI. This CDR3 is CASIGQGVVGELFF. The CDR3, as DNA: TGTGCCAGCATAGGACAGGGGGTGGTCGGGGAGCTGTTTTTT.

Judged by abundance, this clone is medium-sized. The chain employs TRBV14 and TRBJ1-6; no definite D call. CDR3 length equals 15 residues. Germline V CDR1 and CDR2: SGHDN, FVKESK. Between the trimmed V and J ends, which lost 2 bases and 0 bases, there was a span of 5 bases. The CDR3 is CASSQRSSYNSPLHF. DNA of the CDR3: TGTGCCAGCAGCCAAAGGAGCTCCTATAATTCACCCCTCCACTTT.

This clone is a singleton in its sample. The chain couples TRBV6-1 to TRBJ2-5; the D is unclear. Germline V lookup: CDR1 MNHNS, CDR2 SASEGT. CDR3 length equals 15 residues. V was trimmed by 0 bases and J by 1 base, leaving 9 bases between them. The CDR3 here is CASSEALGFQETQYF. The DNA of the CDR3 is TGTGCCAGCAGTGAAGCCTTGGGCTTCCAAGAGACCCAGTACTTC.

This chain uses TRBV18 with TRBJ1-1; TRBD1 agrees at 7 bases. J was trimmed by 0 bases and V by 5 bases; bases with no gene match: 12. From germline, CDR1 is KGHSH and CDR2 LQKENI. The CDR3 covers 17 residues. CDR3 in amino acids: CASSNVQGQDVNTEAFF. The CDR3 DNA sequence: TGTGCCAGCTCAAACGTACAGGGGCAGGATGTGAACACTGAAGCTTTCTTT.

The chain carries TRBV2 and TRBJ2-5; D uncertain. CDR1 is SNHLY, CDR2 FYNNEI, per germline. The CDR3 loop spans 10 amino acids. Trimming took 4 bases from V and 4 from J, leaving 1 base between them. The chain's CDR3 is CASSGETQYF. The CDR3 DNA reads as TGTGCCAGCAGTGGAGAGACCCAGTACTTC.

The chain is built from TRBV6-6 and TRBJ1-1; no firm D call. The CDR3 totals 13 residues. Trimming removed 5 bases at V and 1 base at J, with 8 bases between. CDR1 and CDR2 from the germline V gene are MNHNY and SVGAGI (reference sequence). The CDR3 reads CASSQLENTEAFF. DNA for the CDR3: TGTGCCAGCAGTCAGTTGGAGAACACTGAAGCTTTCTTT.

V and J are TRBV18 and TRBJ1-1; 8 bases align to TRBD1. The CDR3 length is 16 residues. With V trimmed by 0 bases and J by 5 bases, 8 bases remained unmatched. Germline CDR1 and CDR2: KGHSH and LQKENI. The CDR3: CASSPPKSNRGTEAFF. CDR3 DNA sequence: TGTGCCAGCTCACCACCGAAAAGTAACAGGGGGACTGAAGCTTTCTTT.

The V and J genes are TRBV2 and TRBJ1-5; 10 bases agree with TRBD1. The CDR3 length is 14 residues. From germline, CDR1 is SNHLY and CDR2 FYNNEI. V was pared by 8 bases and J by 6 bases, with 7 bases of the junction left unmatched. The CDR3 DNA follows: TGTGCCAGCGGGACAGGGGATATCAGTCAGCCCCAGCATTTT. Translated: CASGTGDISQPQHF.

CDR3: CASSQSRGSHEQYF. The CDR3 coding sequence is TGCGCCAGCAGCCAATCCAGGGGCTCTCACGAGCAGTACTTC. The genes are TRBV4-1 and TRBJ2-7; D is perhaps TRBD1 (6 bases). The CDR3 is 14 residues long. CDR1 is MGHRA and CDR2 is YSYEKL in the germline V gene. V was trimmed by 2 bases and J by 5 bases, leaving 13 bases between them.

V gene TRBV5-4 combines with J gene TRBJ1-1, with D possibly matching TRBD1 (5 bases). Germline loops: CDR1 SGHNT, CDR2 YYREEE (reference sequence). The CDR3 sequence is 14 residues long. The V end was cut by 4 bases, the J end by 0 bases, with 10 bases between. The DNA of the CDR3 is TGTGCCAGCAGCCCCGGGGGGGTGAACACTGAAGCTTTCTTT. This encodes CASSPGGVNTEAFF.